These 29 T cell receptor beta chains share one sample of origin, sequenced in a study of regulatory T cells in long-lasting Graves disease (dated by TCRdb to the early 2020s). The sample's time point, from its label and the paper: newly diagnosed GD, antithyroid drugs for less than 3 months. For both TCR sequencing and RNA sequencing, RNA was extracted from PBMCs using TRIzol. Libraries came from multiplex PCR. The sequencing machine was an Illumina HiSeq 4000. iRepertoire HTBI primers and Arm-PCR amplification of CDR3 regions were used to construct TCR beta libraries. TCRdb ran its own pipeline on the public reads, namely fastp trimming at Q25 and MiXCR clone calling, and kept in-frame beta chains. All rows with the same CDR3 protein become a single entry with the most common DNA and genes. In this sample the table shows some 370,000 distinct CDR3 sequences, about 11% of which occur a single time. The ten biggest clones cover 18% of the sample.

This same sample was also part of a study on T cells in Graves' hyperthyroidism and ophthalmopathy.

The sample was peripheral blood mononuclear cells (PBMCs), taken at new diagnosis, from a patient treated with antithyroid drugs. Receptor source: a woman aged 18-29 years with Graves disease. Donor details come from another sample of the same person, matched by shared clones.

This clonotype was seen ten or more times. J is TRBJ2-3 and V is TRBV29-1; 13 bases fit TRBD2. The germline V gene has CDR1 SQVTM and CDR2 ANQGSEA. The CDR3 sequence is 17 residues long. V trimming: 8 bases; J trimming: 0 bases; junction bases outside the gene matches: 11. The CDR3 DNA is TGCAGCCCCCGGGGACTAGCGGGACGAAAAAGCACAGATACGCAGTATTTT. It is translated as CSPRGLAGRKSTDTQYF.

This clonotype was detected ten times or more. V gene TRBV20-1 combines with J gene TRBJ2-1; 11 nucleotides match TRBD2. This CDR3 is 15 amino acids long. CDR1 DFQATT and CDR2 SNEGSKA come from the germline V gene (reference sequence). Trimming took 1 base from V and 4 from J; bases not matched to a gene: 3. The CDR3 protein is CSARVTSGRYNEQFF. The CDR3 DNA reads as TGCAGTGCTAGAGTAACTAGCGGGAGATACAATGAGCAGTTCTTC.

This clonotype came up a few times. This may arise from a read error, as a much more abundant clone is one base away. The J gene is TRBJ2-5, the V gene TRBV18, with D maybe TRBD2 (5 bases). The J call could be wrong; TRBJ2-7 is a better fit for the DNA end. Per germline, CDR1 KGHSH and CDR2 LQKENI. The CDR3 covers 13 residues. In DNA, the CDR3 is TGTGCCAGCTCCCCGCGGGCCTCCTACGAGCAGTACTTC. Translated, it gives CASSPRASYEQYF.

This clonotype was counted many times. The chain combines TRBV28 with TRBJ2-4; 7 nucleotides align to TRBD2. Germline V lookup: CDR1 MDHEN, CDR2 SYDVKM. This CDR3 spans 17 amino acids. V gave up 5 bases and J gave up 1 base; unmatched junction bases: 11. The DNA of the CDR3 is TGTGCCAGCAGTCCTTCAGTCGGGGGGAGGGCCAAAAACATTCAGTACTTC. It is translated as CASSPSVGGRAKNIQYF.

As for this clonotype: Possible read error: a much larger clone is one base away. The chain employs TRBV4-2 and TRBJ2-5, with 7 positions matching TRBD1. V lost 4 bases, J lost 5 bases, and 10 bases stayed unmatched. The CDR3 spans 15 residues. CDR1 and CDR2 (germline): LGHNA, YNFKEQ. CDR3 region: CASSRGDSHSETQYF. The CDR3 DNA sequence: TGTGCCAGCAGCCGAGGGGACAGTCATTCGGAGACCCAGTACTTC.

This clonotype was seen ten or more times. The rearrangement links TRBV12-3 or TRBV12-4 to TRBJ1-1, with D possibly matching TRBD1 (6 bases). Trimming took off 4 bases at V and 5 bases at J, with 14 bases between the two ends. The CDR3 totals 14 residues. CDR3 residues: CASSYGGGSTEAFF. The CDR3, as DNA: TGTGCCAGCAGTTACGGGGGCGGTAGTACTGAAGCTTTCTTT.

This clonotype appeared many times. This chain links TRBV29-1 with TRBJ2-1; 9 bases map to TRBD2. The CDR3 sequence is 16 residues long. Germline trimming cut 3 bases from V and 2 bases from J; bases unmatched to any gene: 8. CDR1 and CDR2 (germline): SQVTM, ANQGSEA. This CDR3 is CSVDSASSGTYNEQFF. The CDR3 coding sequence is TGCAGCGTTGATAGTGCGTCTAGCGGGACCTACAATGAGCAGTTCTTC.

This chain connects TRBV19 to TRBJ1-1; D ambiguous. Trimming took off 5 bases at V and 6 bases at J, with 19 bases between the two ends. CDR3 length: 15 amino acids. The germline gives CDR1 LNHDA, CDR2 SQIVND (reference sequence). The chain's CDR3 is CASSLNAQLGAEAFF. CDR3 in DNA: TGTGCCAGTAGTCTCAACGCCCAACTTGGCGCTGAAGCTTTCTTT.

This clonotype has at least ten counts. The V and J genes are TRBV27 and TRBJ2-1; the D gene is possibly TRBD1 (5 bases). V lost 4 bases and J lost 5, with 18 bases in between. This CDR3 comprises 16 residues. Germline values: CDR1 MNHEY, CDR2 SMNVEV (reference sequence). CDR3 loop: CASSSWAQGAHNEQFF. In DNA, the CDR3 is TGTGCCAGCAGTTCCTGGGCCCAAGGGGCCCACAATGAGCAGTTCTTC.

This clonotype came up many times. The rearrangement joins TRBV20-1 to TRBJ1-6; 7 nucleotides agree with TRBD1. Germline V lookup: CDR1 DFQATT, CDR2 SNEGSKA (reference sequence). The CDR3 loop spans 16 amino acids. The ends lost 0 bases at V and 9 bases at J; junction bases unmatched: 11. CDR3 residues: CSARDPETGLRSPLHF. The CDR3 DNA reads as TGCAGTGCTAGAGATCCCGAGACAGGGTTGCGTTCACCCCTCCACTTT.

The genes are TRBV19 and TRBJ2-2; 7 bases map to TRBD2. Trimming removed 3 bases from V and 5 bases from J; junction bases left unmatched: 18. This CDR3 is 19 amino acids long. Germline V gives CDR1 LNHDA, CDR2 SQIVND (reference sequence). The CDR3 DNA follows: TGTGCCAGTAGTATCTTCTTTTTAACTAGCGAGCCTCAAACCGGGGAGCTGTTTTTT. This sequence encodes CASSIFFLTSEPQTGELFF.

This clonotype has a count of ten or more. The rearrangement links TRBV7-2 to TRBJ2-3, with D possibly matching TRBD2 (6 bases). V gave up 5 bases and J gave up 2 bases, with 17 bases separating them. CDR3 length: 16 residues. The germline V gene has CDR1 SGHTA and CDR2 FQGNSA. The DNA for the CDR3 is TGTGCCAGCAGCGCGGGGCCTGGCCTGAACACAGATACGCAGTATTTT. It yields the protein CASSAGPGLNTDTQYF.

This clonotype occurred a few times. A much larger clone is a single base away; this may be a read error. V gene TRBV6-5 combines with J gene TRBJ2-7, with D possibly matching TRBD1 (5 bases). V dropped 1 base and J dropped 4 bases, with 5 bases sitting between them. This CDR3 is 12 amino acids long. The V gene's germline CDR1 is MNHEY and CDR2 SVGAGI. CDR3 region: CASSYYRYEQYF. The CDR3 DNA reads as TGTGCCAGCAGTTACTACAGGTACGAGCAGTACTTC.

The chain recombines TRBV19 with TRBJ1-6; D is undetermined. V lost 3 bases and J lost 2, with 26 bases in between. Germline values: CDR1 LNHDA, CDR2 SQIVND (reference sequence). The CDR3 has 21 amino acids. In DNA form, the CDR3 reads TGTGCCAGTAGTATCTCTTCCCGTCGGAGTTTTCGGCCTACCTATAATTCACCCCTCCACTTT. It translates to CASSISSRRSFRPTYNSPLHF.

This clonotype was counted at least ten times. The CDR3 loop reads CASSSTGTSGRENEQFF. CDR3 bases: TGTGCCAGCAGCTCCACTGGGACTAGCGGGAGGGAGAATGAGCAGTTCTTC. The chain combines TRBV7-2 with TRBJ2-1, with 16 bases fitting TRBD2. In germline, CDR1 is SGHTA, CDR2 FQGNSA. V was pared by 4 bases and J by 7 bases, with 7 bases of the junction left unmatched. The CDR3 covers 17 residues.

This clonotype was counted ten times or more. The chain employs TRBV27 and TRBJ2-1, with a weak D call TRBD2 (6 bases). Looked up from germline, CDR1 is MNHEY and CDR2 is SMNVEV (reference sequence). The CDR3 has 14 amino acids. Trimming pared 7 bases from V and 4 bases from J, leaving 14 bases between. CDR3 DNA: TGTGCCAGCACCGTGGGCGGGGTATACAATGAGCAGTTCTTC. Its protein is CASTVGGVYNEQFF.

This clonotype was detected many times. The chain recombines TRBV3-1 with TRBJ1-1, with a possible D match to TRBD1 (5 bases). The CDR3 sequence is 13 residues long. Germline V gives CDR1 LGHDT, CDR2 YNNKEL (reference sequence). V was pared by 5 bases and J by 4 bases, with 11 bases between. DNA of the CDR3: TGTGCCAGCAGCTCAGGTAGGGGCACTGAAGCTTTCTTT. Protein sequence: CASSSGRGTEAFF.

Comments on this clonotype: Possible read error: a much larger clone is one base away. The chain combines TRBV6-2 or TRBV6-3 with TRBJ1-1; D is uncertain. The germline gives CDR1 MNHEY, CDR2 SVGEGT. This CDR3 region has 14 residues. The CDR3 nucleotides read TGTGCCAGCAGTGACGGAGGGATCAACACTGAAACTTTCTTT. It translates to CASSDGGINTETFF.

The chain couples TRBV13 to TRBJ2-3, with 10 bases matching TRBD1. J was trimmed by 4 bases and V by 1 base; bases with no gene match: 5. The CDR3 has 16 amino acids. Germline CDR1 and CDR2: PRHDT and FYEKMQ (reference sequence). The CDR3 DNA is TGTGCCAGCAGCTTAGAGGGGGACAGGGGTGCAGATACGCAGTATTTT. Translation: CASSLEGDRGADTQYF.

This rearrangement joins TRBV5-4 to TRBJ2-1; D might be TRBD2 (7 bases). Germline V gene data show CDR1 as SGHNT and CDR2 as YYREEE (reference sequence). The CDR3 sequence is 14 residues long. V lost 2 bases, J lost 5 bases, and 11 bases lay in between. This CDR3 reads CASSLQGGNNEQFF. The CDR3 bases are TGTGCCAGCAGCTTACAGGGAGGGAACAATGAGCAGTTCTTC.

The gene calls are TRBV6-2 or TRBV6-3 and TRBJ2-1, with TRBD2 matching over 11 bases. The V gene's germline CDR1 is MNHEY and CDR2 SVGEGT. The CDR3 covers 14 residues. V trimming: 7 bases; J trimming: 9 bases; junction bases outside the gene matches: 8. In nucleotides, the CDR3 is TGTGCCAGCACCTTAGCGGGGGGGCCTATTGAGCAGTTCTTC. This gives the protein CASTLAGGPIEQFF.

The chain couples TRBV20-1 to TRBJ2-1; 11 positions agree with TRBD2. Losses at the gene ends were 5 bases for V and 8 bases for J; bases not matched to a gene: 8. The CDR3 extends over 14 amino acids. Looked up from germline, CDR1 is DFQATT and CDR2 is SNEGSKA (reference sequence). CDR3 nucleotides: TGCAGTGCTGTCGGGACTAGCGGCGGGTATGAGCAGTTCTTC. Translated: CSAVGTSGGYEQFF.

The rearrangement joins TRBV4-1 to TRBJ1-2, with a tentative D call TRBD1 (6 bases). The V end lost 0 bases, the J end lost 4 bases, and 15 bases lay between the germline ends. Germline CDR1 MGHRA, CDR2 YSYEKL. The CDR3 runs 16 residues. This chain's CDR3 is CASSQDGGGRSYGYTF. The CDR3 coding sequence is TGCGCCAGCAGCCAAGATGGGGGGGGGCGCAGCTATGGCTACACCTTC.

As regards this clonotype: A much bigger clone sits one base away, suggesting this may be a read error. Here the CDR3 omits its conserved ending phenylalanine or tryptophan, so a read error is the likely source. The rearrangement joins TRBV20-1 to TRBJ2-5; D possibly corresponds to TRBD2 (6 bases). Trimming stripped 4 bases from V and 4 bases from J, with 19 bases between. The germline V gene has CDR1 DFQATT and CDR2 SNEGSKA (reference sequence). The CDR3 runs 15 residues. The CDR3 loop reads CSATKTSSSLETQYY. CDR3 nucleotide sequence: TGCAGTGCTACTAAGACTAGTTCATCCCTAGAGACCCAGTACTAC.

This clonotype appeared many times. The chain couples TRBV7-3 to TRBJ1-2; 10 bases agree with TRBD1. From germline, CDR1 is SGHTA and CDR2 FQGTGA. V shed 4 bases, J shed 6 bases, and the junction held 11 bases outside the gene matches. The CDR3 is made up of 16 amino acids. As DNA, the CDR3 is TGTGCCAGCAGCTCGGAACCGGGACAGGGGTCTCATGGCTACACCTTC. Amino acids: CASSSEPGQGSHGYTF.

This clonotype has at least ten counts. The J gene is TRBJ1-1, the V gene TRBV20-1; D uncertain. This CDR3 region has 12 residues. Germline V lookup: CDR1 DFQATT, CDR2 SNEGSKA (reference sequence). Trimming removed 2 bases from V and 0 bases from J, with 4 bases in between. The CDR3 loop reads CSARLLNTEAFF. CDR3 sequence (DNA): TGCAGTGCTAGACTGCTGAACACTGAAGCTTTCTTT.

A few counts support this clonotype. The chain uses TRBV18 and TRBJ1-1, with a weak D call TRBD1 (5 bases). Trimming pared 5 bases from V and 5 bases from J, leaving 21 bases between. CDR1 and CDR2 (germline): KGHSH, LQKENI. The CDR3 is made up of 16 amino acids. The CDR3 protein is CASSSLLGAAGTEAFF. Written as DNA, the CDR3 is TGTGCCAGCTCATCACTACTTGGGGCAGCGGGGACTGAAGCTTTCTTT.

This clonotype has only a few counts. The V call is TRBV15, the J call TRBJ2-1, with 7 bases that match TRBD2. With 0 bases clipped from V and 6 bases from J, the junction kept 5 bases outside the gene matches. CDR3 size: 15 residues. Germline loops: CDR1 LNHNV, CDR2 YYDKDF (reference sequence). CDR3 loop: CATSREKSGTNEQFF. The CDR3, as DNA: TGTGCCACCAGCAGAGAAAAAAGCGGGACCAATGAGCAGTTCTTC.

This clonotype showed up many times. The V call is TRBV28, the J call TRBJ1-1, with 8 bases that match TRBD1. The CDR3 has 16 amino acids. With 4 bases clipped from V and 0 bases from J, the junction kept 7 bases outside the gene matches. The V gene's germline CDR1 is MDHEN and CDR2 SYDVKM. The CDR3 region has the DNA TGTGCCAGCAGTTCGAACCGGGACAGGCTGAACACTGAAGCTTTCTTT. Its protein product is CASSSNRDRLNTEAFF.